This TCR beta chain derives from a study of cytomegalovirus exposure and HLA in healthy donors. Study overall: Within an early data release were about 85 million unique TCRs drawn from HLA-typed donors.

This clone has only one observation. Its antigen is currently unknown. Trimming cost V 5 bases and J 7 bases; bases outside gene matches: 10. The V gene's germline CDR1 is SGHAT and CDR2 FQNNGV. The CDR3 totals 15 residues. With 60 Vbeta and 13 Jbeta primers, the PCR was carried out. The method was immunoSEQ multiplex PCR; TCRdb's version includes in-frame clones alone and lacks a portion of them. The table has tens of thousands of clones, around 85% seen once; the top ten hold about 2.5%. Regarding the study as a whole: Per a later analysis, HLA-associated TCR beta chains showed more clonal expansion than other, equally common TCR beta chains. TCR beta sequences numbering roughly 18,000 were associated with HLA alleles at 0.05 false discovery rate in a later analysis.

The rearrangement uses TRBV11-2 and TRBJ1-4, with 7 bases identical to TRBD1. The clonotype was recovered from a man aged 25-45 years in good health and CMV-seronegative. Source material: PBMCs. CDR3 region: CASSPFGGGGEKLFF. CDR3 sequence (DNA): TGTGCCAGCAGCCCGTTTGGAGGGGGCGGTGAAAAACTGTTTTTT.